Listed below are T cell receptor beta chains from one sample, sequenced in a study of response to subunit inactivated influenza vaccine. Each CDR3 protein is one row after TCRdb ran MiXCR on the RT-PCR reads. Of 180,000 or so distinct CDR3 sequences listed, 10% to 15% were seen once; the top ten hold approximately 30%. Separately, the same data were catalogued under a study of T cells expressing NK-cell markers.

The material sequenced was CD8+ T cells sorted from PBMCs, taken 11 to 12 days after vaccination. The receptors stem from a man aged 50 to 59 who received an inactivated influenza vaccine. Both conserved end residues are part of each CDR3.

J gene: TRBJ2-7; V gene: TRBV10-2; CDR3 protein: CATEMGTAYEQYF
J gene: TRBJ2-1; V gene: TRBV5-1; CDR3 protein: CASSRDWSGSTYNEQFF
J gene: TRBJ2-3; V gene: TRBV20-1; CDR3 protein: CSASRLAGRTDTQYF
J gene: TRBJ1-1; V gene: TRBV28; CDR3 protein: CASSLFRGGTEAFF
J gene: TRBJ2-2; V gene: TRBV4-1; CDR3 protein: CASSQFDGELFF
J gene: TRBJ2-1; V gene: TRBV28; CDR3 protein: CASSLWVSSYNEQFF
J gene: TRBJ1-4; V gene: TRBV2; CDR3 protein: CASSPGYSSTGANEKLFF
J gene: TRBJ2-7; V gene: TRBV11-2; CDR3 protein: CASSLGNTGYYEQYF
J gene: TRBJ2-7; V gene: TRBV20-1; CDR3 protein: CSARDPGLADPFLVQYF
J gene: TRBJ2-7; V gene: TRBV6-2/TRBV6-3; CDR3 protein: CASRTLWGDSYEQYF
J gene: TRBJ2-5; V gene: TRBV4-1; CDR3 protein: CASSQEWTHLLKTQYF
J gene: TRBJ1-1; V gene: TRBV30; CDR3 protein: CAWTGRGQGWTEAFF
J gene: TRBJ1-6; V gene: TRBV5-5; CDR3 protein: CASSSRSSYNSPLHF
J gene: TRBJ2-7; V gene: TRBV10-2; CDR3 protein: CASSDNSAYEQYF
J gene: TRBJ2-1; V gene: TRBV6-2/TRBV6-3; CDR3 protein: CASTITGRSYNEQFF
J gene: TRBJ2-7; V gene: TRBV14; CDR3 protein: CASSQSWQRGGKDEQYF
J gene: TRBJ1-2; V gene: TRBV4-1; CDR3 protein: CASSQGQGAKGYTF
J gene: TRBJ2-1; V gene: TRBV27; CDR3 protein: CASSSGQRNEQFF
J gene: TRBJ1-1; V gene: TRBV20-1; CDR3 protein: CSAREVGTGETKSTEAFF
J gene: TRBJ2-1; V gene: TRBV28; CDR3 protein: CASSPRTGRNEQFF
J gene: TRBJ2-1; V gene: TRBV27; CDR3 protein: CASSIVTGDEQFF
J gene: TRBJ2-2; V gene: TRBV12-3/TRBV12-4; CDR3 protein: CASSGTGPGELFF
J gene: TRBJ1-1; V gene: TRBV25-1; CDR3 protein: CASSPQGHTEAFF
J gene: TRBJ2-1; V gene: TRBV20-1; CDR3 protein: CSARDLRGHYNEQFF
J gene: TRBJ2-5; V gene: TRBV30; CDR3 protein: CAWASGETQYF
J gene: TRBJ2-7; V gene: TRBV5-1; CDR3 protein: CASSSGQGSYEQYF
J gene: TRBJ1-6; V gene: TRBV7-2; CDR3 protein: CASSLEFGSPLHF
J gene: TRBJ2-7; V gene: TRBV15; CDR3 protein: CATSTRGRESVNEQYF
J gene: TRBJ1-2; V gene: TRBV5-1; CDR3 protein: CASSLDRVGYTF
J gene: TRBJ2-7; V gene: TRBV7-6; CDR3 protein: CASSSEGGEGYEQYF
J gene: TRBJ2-1; V gene: TRBV11-2; CDR3 protein: CASSGATSGTGYNEQFF
J gene: TRBJ2-7; V gene: TRBV2; CDR3 protein: CASRGGIYEQYF
J gene: TRBJ2-7; V gene: TRBV11-2; CDR3 protein: CASSSAWVSSYEQYF
J gene: TRBJ2-7; V gene: TRBV7-9; CDR3 protein: CASSLSPGWGVEQYF